Below, one T cell receptor beta chain is given with its context. The CDR3 runs to 13 residues. The germline CDR1 and CDR2 sequences are MNHEY and SVGAGI. V lost 6 bases to trimming and J lost 1 base, with 9 bases between them. This record belongs to a study of blood T cell repertoires in COVID-19. Study background: Whether acute or convalescent, the COVID-19 samples came from the United States, Italy and Spain. PBMCs, B-cell-depleted T cells, or T cells provided the cDNA or gDNA that made up the material.

Under the authors' procedure: By means of reference gene primer amplification, nucleated cell counts were estimated. This table comes from immunoSEQ multiplex PCR, and its TCRdb copy is limited to in-frame clones, with some not included. Clone size and V and J calls were adopted from that table, with D and trimming inferred from the DNA. This table holds 70,000 to 85,000 clones, around 82% found once. This chain uses TRBV6-5 with TRBJ1-1, with D hard to call. The sequencing input was peripheral blood. This sequence originates from an elderly man with active or convalescent COVID-19. In DNA, the CDR3 is TGTGCCAGCAGGGCCGATGGGAACACTGAAGCTTTCTTT. Translating it yields CASRADGNTEAFF.